What follows are 27 T cell receptor beta chains derived from one specimen sequenced in a study of blood T cell repertoires in COVID-19. Measured with immunoSEQ multiplex PCR; TCRdb has only the in-frame clones, and not every one. This sample has about 44,000 clones; roughly nine tenths occur once, and the top ten carry about 14%. The sequencing input was peripheral blood. These receptors came from a man between 65 and 79 years old with active COVID-19.

J is TRBJ1-5 and V is TRBV28, with a tentative D call TRBD1 (5 bases). Germline values: CDR1 MDHEN, CDR2 SYDVKM. The CDR3 has 13 residues. Trimming pared 8 bases from V and 0 bases from J, leaving 8 bases between. DNA of the CDR3: TGTGCCAGCGACAGATTTAGCAATCAGCCCCAGCATTTT. This encodes CASDRFSNQPQHF.

DNA for the CDR3: TGCGCCAGCAAAATTATGGAAGGAGATTCACCCCTCCACTTT. Protein: CASKIMEGDSPLHF. The genes are TRBV10-2 and TRBJ1-6; D not certain. The CDR3 contains 14 residues. V lost 7 bases and J lost 8, with 15 bases in between. CDR1 and CDR2 from the germline V gene are WSHSY and SAAADI.

The rearrangement links TRBV6-2 or TRBV6-3 to TRBJ2-7, with unresolved D. Trimming stripped 2 bases from V and 1 base from J, with 6 bases between. From germline, CDR1 is MNHEY and CDR2 SVGEGT. CDR3 size: 13 residues. The CDR3 sequence is CASSYAGSYEQYF. The CDR3 DNA reads as TGTGCCAGCAGTTACGCCGGGTCCTACGAGCAGTACTTC.

This clone was observed a single time. V usage is TRBV5-1 and J usage is TRBJ2-2, with TRBD2 matching over 12 bases. CDR1 and CDR2 (germline): SGHRS, YFSETQ. V lost 5 bases to trimming and J lost 6 bases; unmatched junction nucleotides: 11. The CDR3 is 17 amino acids. CDR3: CASRKERTSGIAGELFF. The CDR3 DNA is TGCGCCAGCAGAAAGGAGCGGACTAGCGGGATCGCCGGGGAGCTGTTTTTT. The full variable domain, in which reference TRBV5-1 and TRBJ2-2 provide the parts outside the CDR3, is KAGVTQTPRYLIKTRGQQVTLSCSPISGHRSVSWYQQTPGQGLQFLFEYFSETQRNKGNFPGRFSGRQFSNSRSEMNVSTLELGDSALYLCASRKERTSGIAGELFFGEGSRLTVL.

About this clone itself: One end of the junction varies from germline; a read error may be responsible. The gene calls are TRBV7-3 and TRBJ2-4; 8 bases align to TRBD2. This CDR3 region has 11 residues. Germline V CDR1 and CDR2: SGHTA, FQGTGA. The CDR3 region is CASSLGGAPHF. CDR3 nucleotides: TGTGCCAGCAGCCTCGGGGGGGCCCCACACTTC. The full variable domain, with the rest looked up from reference TRBV7-3 and TRBJ2-4, is GAGVSQTPSNKVTEKGKYVELRCDPISGHTALYWYRQSLGQGPEFLIYFQGTGAADDSGLPNDRFFAVRPEGSVSTLKIQRTERGDSAVYLCASSLGGAPHFGAGTRLSVL.

This chain links TRBV7-2 with TRBJ1-2; TRBD1 matches 9 bases. Germline V lookup: CDR1 SGHTA, CDR2 FQGNSA. The CDR3 contains 15 residues. The ends lost 4 bases at V and 5 bases at J; junction bases unmatched: 8. CDR3: CASSSTGGAEYGYTF. DNA of the CDR3: TGTGCCAGCAGCTCTACAGGGGGCGCGGAGTATGGCTACACCTTC.

This clone is a singleton in its sample. The rearrangement uses TRBV21-1 and TRBJ2-1; the table's D call, TRBD2, has no DNA check behind it. TRBV21-1 is a pseudogene. This CDR3 contains 16 residues. CDR3 region: CASSKVRLAGDNEQFF. The CDR3 nucleotides are TGTGCCAGCAGCAAAGTTCGACTAGCGGGTGACAATGAGCAGTTCTTC.

This chain uses TRBV19 with TRBJ2-4; 8 bases are shared with TRBD1. The CDR3 has 15 amino acids. The germline V gene has CDR1 LNHDA and CDR2 SQIVND (reference sequence). J lost 3 bases, V lost 5 bases, and 6 bases had no gene match. CDR3 sequence: CASSSQGAGKNIQYF. DNA for the CDR3: TGTGCCAGTAGTTCCCAGGGGGCCGGCAAAAACATTCAGTACTTC.

This rearrangement joins TRBV3-1 (or the pseudogene TRBV3-2) to TRBJ2-1, with a weak D call TRBD2 (6 bases). V lost 0 bases and J 4 bases, leaving 13 bases between the germline ends. From germline, CDR1 is LGHDT and CDR2 YNNKEL (reference sequence). The CDR3 consists of 16 residues. The DNA for the CDR3 is TGTGCCAGCAGCCAAGATACGTGGGGGGATTACAATGAGCAGTTCTTC. It translates to CASSQDTWGDYNEQFF.

This chain uses TRBV11-1 with TRBJ2-2; tentative D call: TRBD2 (6 bases). This CDR3 comprises 15 residues. The V end was cut by 1 base, the J end by 1 base, with 7 bases between. Germline CDR1 reads SGHAT; CDR2 reads FQDESV (reference sequence). CDR3 amino acids: CASSLGRGNTGELFF. In nucleotides, the CDR3 is TGTGCCAGCAGCTTAGGGCGGGGGAACACCGGGGAGCTGTTTTTT.

V usage is TRBV13 and J usage is TRBJ2-1; 8 positions match TRBD1. The CDR3 extends over 15 amino acids. The V segment lost 1 base and the J segment 2 bases; nucleotides outside the gene matches: 1. In germline, CDR1 is PRHDT, CDR2 FYEKMQ (reference sequence). This CDR3 reads CASSLAGQAYNEQFF. The CDR3 DNA is TGTGCCAGCAGCTTAGCGGGACAGGCCTACAATGAGCAGTTCTTC.

This chain links TRBV5-4 with TRBJ2-5, with a possible D match to TRBD1 (7 bases). Per the germline V gene, CDR1 is SGHNT and CDR2 is YYREEE (reference sequence). The ends were cut back, 4 bases at V and 1 base at J, with 14 bases in the middle. CDR3 length: 15 amino acids. The CDR3 here is CASSRRDSLQETQYF. DNA for the CDR3: TGTGCCAGCAGCAGGAGGGACAGCCTCCAAGAGACCCAGTACTTC.

The rearrangement uses TRBV21-1 and TRBJ2-2; the table gives TRBD2 as D, unverified against the DNA. TRBV21-1 is annotated as a pseudogene. The CDR3 has 13 amino acids. CDR3: CASSKATPGELFF. The CDR3 DNA reads as TGTGCCAGCAGCAAAGCTACTCCAGGGGAGCTGTTTTTT.

The gene calls are TRBV27 and TRBJ2-1; 8 bases line up with TRBD2. This CDR3 is built from 15 residues. Germline trimming cut 6 bases from V and 9 bases from J; bases unmatched to any gene: 13. Germline CDR1 MNHEY, CDR2 SMNVEV (reference sequence). The CDR3 is CASRTEGLVRGEQFF. Here the CDR3 DNA reads TGTGCCAGCAGGACAGAGGGACTAGTGAGAGGTGAGCAGTTCTTC.

The chain combines TRBV5-1 with TRBJ2-1, with 8 bases aligning to TRBD1. This CDR3 is built from 15 residues. The germline V gene encodes CDR1 SGHRS and CDR2 YFSETQ. V lost 4 bases and J lost 9; bases outside the gene matches: 12. CDR3 in DNA: TGCGCCAGCAGCAGTGGACAGGGCGGTTTGGGTGAGCAGTTCTTC. Protein sequence: CASSSGQGGLGEQFF.

The CDR3 loop is CASSLWTGGYNEKLFF. CDR3 nucleotide sequence: TGTGCCAGCAGCCTCTGGACAGGGGGCTATAATGAAAAACTGTTTTTT. The chain employs TRBV13 and TRBJ1-4; 11 bases map to TRBD1. The J segment lost 4 bases and the V segment lost 5 bases, leaving 6 bases of the junction unmatched. The CDR3 covers 16 residues. The germline CDR1 and CDR2 sequences are PRHDT and FYEKMQ (reference sequence).

This rearrangement joins TRBV23-1 to TRBJ1-3; D is ambiguous. TRBV23-1 is flagged as an ORF with uncertain function. CDR3 size: 16 residues. V lost 2 bases and J lost 4, with 15 bases in between. The CDR3 loop reads CASSQGEHLMGNTIYF. The CDR3 DNA is TGCGCCAGCAGTCAAGGGGAGCATCTTATGGGAAACACCATATATTTT.

This clone was seen just once. The rearrangement links TRBV4-3 to TRBJ1-2, with TRBD1 identical over 7 bases. Trimming cost V 1 base and J 13 bases; bases outside gene matches: 12. CDR1 LGHNA and CDR2 YSLEER come from the germline V gene. The CDR3 totals 14 residues. In nucleotides, the CDR3 is TGCGCCAGCAGCCAAGGAGGACAGGCTATGGGGGCCACCTTC. This gives the protein CASSQGGQAMGATF.

This chain connects TRBV6-5 to TRBJ1-2, with 7 bases fitting TRBD1. The CDR3 loop spans 15 amino acids. V trimming: 5 bases; J trimming: 3 bases; junction bases outside the gene matches: 9. CDR1 is MNHEY and CDR2 is SVGAGI in the germline V gene. In DNA form, the CDR3 reads TGTGCCAGCAGTCACACCCAGGGGGGAGACTATGGCTACACCTTC. Protein product: CASSHTQGGDYGYTF.

The rearrangement uses TRBV7-2 and TRBJ1-2, with 12 bases fitting TRBD1. The CDR3 contains 16 residues. J was trimmed by 4 bases and V by 6 bases; bases with no gene match: 9. Germline CDR1 SGHTA, CDR2 FQGNSA. The CDR3 coding sequence is TGTGCCAGCAGGTCCGGGCCGGGACAGGGGGCCTATGGCTACACCTTC. Amino acids: CASRSGPGQGAYGYTF.

This sequence joins TRBV28 and TRBJ1-5, with a tentative D call TRBD1 (6 bases). This CDR3 comprises 16 residues. V gave up 7 bases and J gave up 2 bases, with 18 bases separating them. CDR1 is MDHEN and CDR2 is SYDVKM in the germline V gene. This chain's CDR3 is CASTQGGVGGNQPQHF. CDR3 bases: TGTGCCAGCACCCAAGGGGGAGTTGGAGGCAATCAGCCCCAGCATTTT.

The rearrangement joins TRBV15 to TRBJ1-4; the match to TRBD1 covers 8 bases. This CDR3 has 17 residues. V lost 1 base and J lost 0; bases outside the gene matches: 4. Germline loops: CDR1 LNHNV, CDR2 YYDKDF (reference sequence). CDR3 DNA: TGTGCCACCAGCAGAGGTGACAGGGGATCAACTAATGAAAAACTGTTTTTT. This gives the protein CATSRGDRGSTNEKLFF. The full variable domain, with the rest looked up from reference TRBV15 and TRBJ1-4, is DAMVIQNPRYQVTQFGKPVTLSCSQTLNHNVMYWYQQKSSQAPKLLFHYYDKDFNNEADTPDNFQSRRPNTSFCFLDIRSPGLGDTAMYLCATSRGDRGSTNEKLFFGSGTQLSVL.

The chain couples TRBV4-3 to TRBJ2-3, with TRBD2 identical over 13 bases. CDR1 is LGHNA and CDR2 is YSLEER in the germline V gene. Losses at the gene ends were 4 bases for V and 4 bases for J; bases not matched to a gene: 8. This CDR3 region has 17 residues. CDR3 loop: CASSPSRLAGGADTQYF. DNA for the CDR3: TGCGCCAGCAGCCCGTCTAGACTAGCGGGGGGCGCAGATACGCAGTATTTT.

V and J are TRBV6-6 and TRBJ1-5; D might be TRBD1 (6 bases). Germline loops: CDR1 MNHNY, CDR2 SVGAGI (reference sequence). This CDR3 has 16 amino acids. V lost 5 bases and J lost 4, with 18 bases in between. CDR3: CASSRNSLGGNQPQHF. The CDR3 DNA reads as TGTGCCAGCAGTAGAAATTCTTTAGGGGGAAATCAGCCCCAGCATTTT.

This rearrangement joins TRBV6-5 to TRBJ1-3; 7 bases are a match to TRBD1. Germline V gene lookup returns CDR1 MNHEY and CDR2 SVGAGI. The V segment lost 2 bases and the J segment 2 bases; nucleotides outside the gene matches: 0. This CDR3 comprises 14 residues. In DNA, the CDR3 is TGTGCCAGCAGTTACGACAGGGCTGGAAACACCATATATTTT. Amino acid sequence: CASSYDRAGNTIYF.

The chain has TRBV10-1 and TRBJ2-1, with a weak D call TRBD1 (5 bases). The CDR3 length is 13 residues. Germline V gives CDR1 WNHNN, CDR2 SYGVQD (reference sequence). Trimming cost V 0 bases and J 7 bases, with 7 bases left between them. The CDR3 bases are TGCGCCAGCAGTGAGTCGGGGCTTAATGAGCAGTTCTTC. It yields the protein CASSESGLNEQFF.

The rearrangement joins TRBV4-1 to TRBJ2-5; 11 positions match TRBD2. From germline, CDR1 is MGHRA and CDR2 YSYEKL. V shed 8 bases, J shed 1 base, and the junction held 12 bases outside the gene matches. The CDR3 is 17 amino acids. The CDR3 reads CASSRRLAGGFQETQYF. The CDR3 DNA reads as TGCGCCAGCTCCCGGCGGCTAGCGGGGGGTTTCCAAGAGACCCAGTACTTC.